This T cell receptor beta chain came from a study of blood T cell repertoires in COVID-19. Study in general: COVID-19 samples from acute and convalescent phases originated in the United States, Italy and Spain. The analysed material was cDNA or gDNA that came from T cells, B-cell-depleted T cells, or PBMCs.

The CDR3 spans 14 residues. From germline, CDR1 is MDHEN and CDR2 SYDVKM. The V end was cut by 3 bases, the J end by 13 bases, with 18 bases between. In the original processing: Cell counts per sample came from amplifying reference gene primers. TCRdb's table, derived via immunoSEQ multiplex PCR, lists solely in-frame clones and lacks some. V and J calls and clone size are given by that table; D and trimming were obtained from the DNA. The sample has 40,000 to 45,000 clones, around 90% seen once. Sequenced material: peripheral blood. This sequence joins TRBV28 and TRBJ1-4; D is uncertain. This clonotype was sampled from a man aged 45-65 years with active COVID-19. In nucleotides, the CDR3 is TGTGCCAGCAGTTTCCGGGCGCGAAGGAGGATACTGTTTTTT. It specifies CASSFRARRRILFF.